These 6 T cell receptor beta chains share one sample of origin, sequenced in a study of STAT5B mutations in CD4+ large granular lymphocyte leukemia. Profiling relied on immunoSEQ multiplex PCR, and the TCRdb table lists in-frame clones only, not all of them. The sample includes over 25,000 clones, roughly 79% of them seen just once. Sequencing was done on a sample of CD4+ T cells from blood buffy coats. These receptor sequences come from a human donor in good health.

The chain combines TRBV5-4 with TRBJ2-7; 14 nucleotides match TRBD2. This CDR3 region has 16 residues. The V gene's germline CDR1 is SGHNT and CDR2 YYREEE (reference sequence). Germline trimming cut 4 bases from V and 5 bases from J; bases unmatched to any gene: 8. Here the CDR3 DNA reads TGTGCCAGCAGCCCGGGACTAGCGGGAGCCCCACACGAGCAGTACTTC. Protein: CASSPGLAGAPHEQYF.

In this sample, this clone turned up once. The CDR3 reads CATSRRGTGRYEQYV. CDR3 bases: TGTGCCACCAGCAGAAGAGGAACAGGGCGCTACGAGCAGTACGTC. The chain carries TRBV15 and TRBJ2-7; tentatively, D is TRBD1 (6 bases). Germline assignment: CDR1 LNHNV and CDR2 YYDKDF (reference sequence). The CDR3 has 15 amino acids. The ends were cut back, 2 bases at V and 3 bases at J, with 14 bases in the middle.

For the CDR3, the DNA is TGCAGCGTTGGCGAAGGGGGAAAAAGGACCGGGGAGCTGTTTTTT. Translating it yields CSVGEGGKRTGELFF. The J gene is TRBJ2-2, the V gene TRBV29-1, with a possible D match to TRBD1 (6 bases). CDR3 length equals 15 residues. CDR1 and CDR2 (germline): SQVTM, ANQGSEA. V shed 4 bases and J shed 5 bases, with 17 bases lying between them.

This clone was counted a single time. The V and J genes are TRBV7-6 and TRBJ2-3, with TRBD2 matching over 11 bases. After removal of 4 bases from V and 6 bases from J, the junction contained 18 bases not matched to a gene. CDR3 size: 19 residues. Germline values: CDR1 SGHVS, CDR2 FNYEAQ. This CDR3 is CASSSLRLAGGPIGDTQYF. CDR3 nucleotides: TGTGCCAGCAGCTCATTACGGCTAGCGGGGGGACCGATAGGGGATACGCAGTATTTT.

This chain joins TRBV5-1 and TRBJ1-2; D is uncertain. The CDR3 runs to 14 residues. CDR1 is SGHRS and CDR2 is YFSETQ in the germline V gene. Trimming took 0 bases from V and 4 from J, leaving 10 bases between them. The CDR3 reads CASSLVQPGYGYTF. CDR3 nucleotide sequence: TGCGCCAGCAGCTTGGTCCAGCCTGGCTATGGCTACACCTTC.

The genes are TRBV19 and TRBJ1-3; D is uncertain. The CDR3 runs 10 residues. Germline CDR1 and CDR2: LNHDA and SQIVND (reference sequence). Between the trimmed V and J ends, which lost 5 bases and 6 bases, there was a span of 2 bases. The CDR3 sequence is CASSLNTIYF. The DNA for the CDR3 is TGTGCCAGTAGTCTAAACACCATATATTTT.